This TCR beta chain was sequenced for a study of beta chain features in type 1 diabetes. The wider study: Patients shared similar age, gender and cell yields with healthy donors. Sorted cells examined across all samples numbered 107,917,701. Whole-study results and caveats: Healthy donors had naive, central memory and Treg TCRB repertoires that appeared less similar than those seen among patients. Across all four CD4+ subsets, people with type 1 diabetes showed modestly shorter TCRB CDR3s.

This clone was seen only a few times. Its target is not known. Via CD45RO/CCR7/CD25/CD127/CD95/CD27, cells of the CD4+ naive, central memory, regulatory and stem cell-like memory subsets were sorted. This CDR3 is built from 12 residues. Germline CDR1 MNHEY, CDR2 SVGAGI. The V gene lost 2 bases and the J gene lost 5 bases, with 6 bases spanning the gap. Expressed TCRB transcripts were sequenced after all isolated RNA was converted to cDNA. The method was immunoSEQ multiplex PCR; TCRdb's version includes in-frame clones alone and lacks a portion of them. The data hold hundreds of thousands of clones, with roughly 13% observed a single time.

The V gene is TRBV6-5, the J gene TRBJ1-2, with a weak D call TRBD1 (6 bases). This receptor was identified in a young man with type 1 diabetes. The sample consisted of naive CD4+ T cells from blood. The CDR3 here is CASSYQGYGYTF. The CDR3 region has the DNA TGTGCCAGCAGTTACCAGGGGTATGGCTACACCTTC.